This T cell receptor beta chain was sequenced during a study of read filtering for tumor transcriptome and immune sequencing (TCRdb year 2020). Regarding the study in general: The cohort was composed of roughly 16 male and some 15 female patients, with a mean age of approximately 70 years and an age range of roughly 45 to 90. By revised international staging, under 10 patients were R-ISS I, fewer than 20 were R-ISS II and more than five were R-ISS III. After DNase treatment, whole-transcriptome libraries were prepared with the TruSeq RNA Access Library Prep Kit. Per sample, about 4.05 to 11 million TCR-region mapped reads were obtained with IR-seq, compared with only about 80 to 1,400 with RNA-seq. The study compared TCR repertoires from targeted immune repertoire sequencing and bulk whole-transcriptome sequencing run on the same bone marrow samples. One main goal was a read-filtering strategy for immune repertoire data, in particular deciding whether clonotypes backed by only one read should be removed.

The Immunoverse kit was used to build TCR libraries from 400 ng RNA, with molecular barcoded adaptors covering alpha/delta and beta/gamma chains. The same RNA used for transcriptome sequencing was used for TCR library preparation. TCR libraries were sequenced on an Illumina HiSeq 4000 with 2 x 150 cycles. As for how the authors treated the data: Using MiXCR, which included quality filtering and error correction, TCR reads were aligned to human V, D, J and C references and then assembled into CDR3 clonotypes. The tcR package in R was used for analysis of clonotype counts and gene usage diversity. Raw mapping reads were checked after the RNA-seq reads had been mapped by STAR aligner version 2.5.3a onto the human GRCh37 genome. To test how sequencing depth affects detected clonotypes, IR-seq fastq files were randomly downsampled with Seqtk 1.3. TCRdb's own reprocessing of the public reads used fastp at Q25 and MiXCR and kept productive beta chains. CDR3 protein sequences are deduplicated, and each keeps its most common genes and DNA. The V and J calls follow TCRdb's processing rather than the paper's. The sample contains about 40,000 distinct CDR3 sequences, approximately 13% of them found a single time. Approximately 35% of the sample is taken by the ten largest.

This clonotype was picked up many times. Its antigen specificity is not known. No much larger clone is present one base from it, and per-base qualities are unavailable. General conclusions and limits of the study: Single-read clonotypes made up about 82% of clonotypes but roughly 3.2% of total reads in IR-seq, and over 60% of clonotypes and 35% to 50% of reads in RNA-seq. When single-read clonotypes were removed, the proportions of shared clonotypes in IR-seq and RNA-seq correlated more strongly. Compared with RNA-seq, IR-seq captured clonotypes at much higher depth and more reliably, and a smaller IR-seq throughput was enough to identify most shared clonotypes. The sorted CD138-negative fraction was a mixed bone marrow immune population, not purified T cells.

Each patient had bone marrow sampled at the time of active disease. Ficoll-Hypaque density gradient centrifugation was used to isolate bone marrow mononuclear cells. CD138-negative cells were obtained by negative selection after labeling with CD138 magnetic microbeads on a MACS separator, removing myeloma plasma cells. Flow cytometry on an Attune NxT with CD138 antibodies was used to check the purity of the isolated cells. TRIzol reagent was used to extract total RNA, which was then quantified with a NanoDrop spectrophotometer. Paired RNA-seq and IR-seq were performed on each patient's CD138-negative bone marrow sample. Material: a population of CD138-negative cells sorted from bone marrow. The sample's cell subset or site label is to be understood as: bone marrow mononuclear cells depleted of CD138+ plasma/myeloma cells by negative magnetic selection. This receptor was obtained from a donor aged 40 or over with multiple myeloma.

The CDR3 sequence is CASSLVLGSNQPQHF. The DNA is TGTGCCAGCAGCTTAGTCCTAGGGAGCAATCAGCCCCAGCATTTT. The V and J genes are TRBV7-2 and TRBJ1-5, with the D gene too uncertain to name. CDR3 length: 15 amino acids, cysteine to phenylalanine. Kept here is only the CDR3 DNA, which spans 45 bases and is read in frame from base 1. Reading the germline V gene gives CDR1 SGHTA and CDR2 FQGNSA. V is reduced by 1 base and J by 1 base, leaving a spacing of 8 bases between them.